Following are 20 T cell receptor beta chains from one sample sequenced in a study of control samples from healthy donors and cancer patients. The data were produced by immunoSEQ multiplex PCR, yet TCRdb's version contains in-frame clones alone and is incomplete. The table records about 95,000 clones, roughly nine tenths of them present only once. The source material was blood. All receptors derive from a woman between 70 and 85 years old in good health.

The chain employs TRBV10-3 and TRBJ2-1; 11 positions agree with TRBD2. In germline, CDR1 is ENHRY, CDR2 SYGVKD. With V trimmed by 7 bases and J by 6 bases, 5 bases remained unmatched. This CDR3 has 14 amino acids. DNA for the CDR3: TGTGCCATCATGTTAACTAGCGGGAGCAATGAGCAGTTCTTC. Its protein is CAIMLTSGSNEQFF.

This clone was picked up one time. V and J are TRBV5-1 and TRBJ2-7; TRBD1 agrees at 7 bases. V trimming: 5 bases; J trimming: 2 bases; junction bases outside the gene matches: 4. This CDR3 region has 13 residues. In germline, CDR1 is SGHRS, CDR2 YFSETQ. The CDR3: CASRPGTAYEQYF. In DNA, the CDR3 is TGCGCCAGCAGGCCCGGGACAGCCTACGAGCAGTACTTC.

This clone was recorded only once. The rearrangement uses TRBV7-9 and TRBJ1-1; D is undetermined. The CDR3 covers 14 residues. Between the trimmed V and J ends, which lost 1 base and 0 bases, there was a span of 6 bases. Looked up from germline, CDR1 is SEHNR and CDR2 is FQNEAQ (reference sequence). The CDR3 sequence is CASSLDGVNTEAFF. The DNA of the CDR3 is TGTGCCAGCAGCTTAGACGGGGTGAACACTGAAGCTTTCTTT.

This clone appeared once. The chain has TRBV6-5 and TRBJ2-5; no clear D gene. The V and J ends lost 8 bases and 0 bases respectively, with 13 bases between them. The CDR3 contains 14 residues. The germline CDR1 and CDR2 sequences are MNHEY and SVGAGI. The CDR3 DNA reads TGTGCCAGCCGAACTCTATCTTACCAAGAGACCCAGTACTTC. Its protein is CASRTLSYQETQYF.

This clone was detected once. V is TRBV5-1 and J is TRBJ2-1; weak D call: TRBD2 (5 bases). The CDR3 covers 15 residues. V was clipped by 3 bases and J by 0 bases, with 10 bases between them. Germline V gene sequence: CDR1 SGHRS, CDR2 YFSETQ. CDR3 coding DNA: TGCGCCAGCAGCTCCCACGGGGTCTCCTACAATGAGCAGTTCTTC. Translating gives CASSSHGVSYNEQFF.

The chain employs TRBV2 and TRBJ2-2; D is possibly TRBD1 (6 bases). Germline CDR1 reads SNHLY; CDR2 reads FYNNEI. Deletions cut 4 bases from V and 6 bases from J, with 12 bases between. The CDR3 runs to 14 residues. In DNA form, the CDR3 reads TGTGCCAGCAGTGGAGGCAGGGGTCCCGGGGAGCTGTTTTTT. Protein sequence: CASSGGRGPGELFF.

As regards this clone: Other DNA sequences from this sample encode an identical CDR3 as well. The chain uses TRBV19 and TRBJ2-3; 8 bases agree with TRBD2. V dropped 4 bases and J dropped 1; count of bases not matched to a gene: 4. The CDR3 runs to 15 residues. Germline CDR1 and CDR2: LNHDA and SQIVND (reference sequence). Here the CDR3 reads CASSTSSGGTDTQYF. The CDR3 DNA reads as TGTGCCAGTAGTACAAGTAGCGGGGGCACAGATACGCAGTATTTT.

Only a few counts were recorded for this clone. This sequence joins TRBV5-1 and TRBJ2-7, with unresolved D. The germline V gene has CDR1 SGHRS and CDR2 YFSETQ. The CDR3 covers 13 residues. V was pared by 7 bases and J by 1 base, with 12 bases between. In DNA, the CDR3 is TGCGCCAGCGGCGAAGGGAATTCCTACGAGCAGTACTTC. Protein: CASGEGNSYEQYF.

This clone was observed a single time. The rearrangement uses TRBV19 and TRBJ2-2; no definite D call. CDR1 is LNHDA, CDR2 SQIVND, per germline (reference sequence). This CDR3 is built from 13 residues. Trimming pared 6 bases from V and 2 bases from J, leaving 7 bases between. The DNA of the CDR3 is TGTGCCAGTAGCAAACCCAACACCGGGGAGCTGTTTTTT. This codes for CASSKPNTGELFF.

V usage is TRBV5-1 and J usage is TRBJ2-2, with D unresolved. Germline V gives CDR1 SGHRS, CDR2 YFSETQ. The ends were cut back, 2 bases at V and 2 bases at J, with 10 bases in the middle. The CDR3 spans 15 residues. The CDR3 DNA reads TGCGCCAGCAGCTTCATGAACCCCAACACCGGGGAGCTGTTTTTT. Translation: CASSFMNPNTGELFF.

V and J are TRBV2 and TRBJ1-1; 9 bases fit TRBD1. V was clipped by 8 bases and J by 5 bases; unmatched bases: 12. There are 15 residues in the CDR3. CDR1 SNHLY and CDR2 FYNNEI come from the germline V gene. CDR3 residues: CASFRSGQGNTEAFF. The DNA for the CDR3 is TGTGCCAGCTTTCGCTCGGGACAGGGTAATACTGAAGCTTTCTTT.

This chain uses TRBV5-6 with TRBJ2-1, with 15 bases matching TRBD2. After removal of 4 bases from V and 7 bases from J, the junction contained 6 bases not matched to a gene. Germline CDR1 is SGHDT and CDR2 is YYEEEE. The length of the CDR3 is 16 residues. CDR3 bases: TGTGCCAGCAGCCGACTCGGGACTAGCGGGAGGAATGAGCAGTTCTTC. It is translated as CASSRLGTSGRNEQFF.

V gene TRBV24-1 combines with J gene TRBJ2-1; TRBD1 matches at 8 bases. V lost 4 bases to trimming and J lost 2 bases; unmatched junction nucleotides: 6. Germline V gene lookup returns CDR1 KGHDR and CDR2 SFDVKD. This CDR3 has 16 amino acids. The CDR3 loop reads CATSDSDRGTYNEQFF. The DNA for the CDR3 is TGTGCCACCAGTGACTCAGACAGGGGCACCTACAATGAGCAGTTCTTC.

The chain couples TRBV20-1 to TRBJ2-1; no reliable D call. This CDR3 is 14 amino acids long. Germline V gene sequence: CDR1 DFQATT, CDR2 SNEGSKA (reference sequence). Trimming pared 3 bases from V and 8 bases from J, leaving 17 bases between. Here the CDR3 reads CSASSRWVGDEQFF. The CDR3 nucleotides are TGCAGTGCTAGTAGTCGGTGGGTTGGTGATGAGCAGTTCTTC.

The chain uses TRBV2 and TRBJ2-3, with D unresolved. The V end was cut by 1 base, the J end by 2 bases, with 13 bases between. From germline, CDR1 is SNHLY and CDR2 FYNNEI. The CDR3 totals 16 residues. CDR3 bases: TGTGCCAGCAGTGAAGGTACAAGCTACACCACAGATACGCAGTATTTT. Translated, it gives CASSEGTSYTTDTQYF.

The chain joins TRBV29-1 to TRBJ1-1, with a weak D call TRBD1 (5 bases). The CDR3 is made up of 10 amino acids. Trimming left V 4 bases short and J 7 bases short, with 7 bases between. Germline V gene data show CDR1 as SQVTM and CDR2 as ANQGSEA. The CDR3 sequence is CSVVGLEAFF. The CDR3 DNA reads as TGCAGCGTTGTGGGGCTTGAAGCTTTCTTT.

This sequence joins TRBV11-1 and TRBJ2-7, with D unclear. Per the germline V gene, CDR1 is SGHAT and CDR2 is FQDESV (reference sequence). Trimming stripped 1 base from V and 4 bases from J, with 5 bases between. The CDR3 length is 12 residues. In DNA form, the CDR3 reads TGTGCCAGCAGCTTAGATGGGTACGAGCAGTACTTC. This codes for CASSLDGYEQYF.

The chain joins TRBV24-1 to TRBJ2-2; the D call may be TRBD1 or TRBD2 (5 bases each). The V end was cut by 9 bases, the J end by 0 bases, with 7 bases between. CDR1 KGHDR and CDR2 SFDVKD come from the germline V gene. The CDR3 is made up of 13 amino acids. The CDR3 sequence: CATEGPNTGELFF. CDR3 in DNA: TGTGCCACCGAGGGACCGAACACCGGGGAGCTGTTTTTT.

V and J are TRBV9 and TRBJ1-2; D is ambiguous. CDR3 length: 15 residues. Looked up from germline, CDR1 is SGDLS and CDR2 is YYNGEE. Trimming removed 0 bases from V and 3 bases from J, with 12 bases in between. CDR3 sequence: CASSVGSTGDYGYTF. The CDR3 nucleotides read TGTGCCAGCAGCGTAGGGAGTACCGGGGACTATGGCTACACCTTC. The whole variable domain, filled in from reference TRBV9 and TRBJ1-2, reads DSGVTQTPKHLITATGQRVTLRCSPRSGDLSVYWYQQSLDQGLQFLIQYYNGEERAKGNILERFSAQQFPDLHSELNLSSLELGDSALYFCASSVGSTGDYGYTFGSGTRLTVV.

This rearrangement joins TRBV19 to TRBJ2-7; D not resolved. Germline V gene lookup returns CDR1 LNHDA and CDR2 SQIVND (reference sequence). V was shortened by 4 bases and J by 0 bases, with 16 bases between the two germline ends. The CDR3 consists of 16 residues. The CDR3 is CASSRSLTDPSYEQYF. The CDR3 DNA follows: TGTGCCAGTAGTAGATCATTGACGGACCCCTCCTACGAGCAGTACTTC.